The present TCR beta chain was sequenced within a study of cytomegalovirus exposure and HLA in healthy donors. Study information: An early data release held tens of millions of unique TCRs from HLA-typed donors.

Remarks on this clone: Its antigen is currently unknown.

Study outcomes and limitations: A later analysis revealed that TCR association rates differed between HLA loci, peaking at DRB1 and bottoming out at HLA-C. In a later analysis, V- and J-gene trimming of beta chains associated with a DCLRE1C missense variant, replicated independently.

As for the donors, each was a healthy bone marrow donor. PCR was performed using 60 Vbeta and 13 Jbeta primers. Profiled with immunoSEQ multiplex PCR; TCRdb holds only in-frame clones, not every one. This sample carries 150,000 to 200,000 clones, 79% of them seen once, and the ten largest clones take 2.3%. The receptor comes from a woman between 45 and 60 years old in good health and CMV-seronegative. The sequenced material came from PBMCs.

The DNA of the CDR3 is TGTGCCAGCAGCAGAGGGACAGCGAACACCGGGGAGCTGTTTTTT. The encoded protein is CASSRGTANTGELFF. The V gene is TRBV7-7, the J gene TRBJ2-2; the match to TRBD1 covers 7 bases. The V gene's germline CDR1 is SSHAT and CDR2 FNYEAQ (reference sequence). CDR3 length equals 15 residues. Germline trimming cut 5 bases from V and 0 bases from J; bases unmatched to any gene: 3.